This T cell receptor (beta chain) was observed in a study of blood T cell repertoires in COVID-19. The V gene's germline CDR1 is LGHNA and CDR2 YSLEER. Trimming cost V 0 bases and J 2 bases, with 19 bases left between them. The CDR3 extends over 18 amino acids. Using immunoSEQ multiplex PCR, the repertoire was profiled, and TCRdb retains in-frame clones only, with some absent. The repertoire holds some 65,000 clones, with around four fifths as singletons. V usage is TRBV4-3 and J usage is TRBJ1-2, with a weak D call TRBD1 (6 bases). This TCR came from a human donor in a cohort sampled during active COVID-19. The sequencing sample was made of peripheral blood. As DNA, the CDR3 is TGCGCCAGCAGCCAAGATAGTTTTTCAGGGGCGACCAACTATGGCTACACCTTC. Protein product: CASSQDSFSGATNYGYTF.